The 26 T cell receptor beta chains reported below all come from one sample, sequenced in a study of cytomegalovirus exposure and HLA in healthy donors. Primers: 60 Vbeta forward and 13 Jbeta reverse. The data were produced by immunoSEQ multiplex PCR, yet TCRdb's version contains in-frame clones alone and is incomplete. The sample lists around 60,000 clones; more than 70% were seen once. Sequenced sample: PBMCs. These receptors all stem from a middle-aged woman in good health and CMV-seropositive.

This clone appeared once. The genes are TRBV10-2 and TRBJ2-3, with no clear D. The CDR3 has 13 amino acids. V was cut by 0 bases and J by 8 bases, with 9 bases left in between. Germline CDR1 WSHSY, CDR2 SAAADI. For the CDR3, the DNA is TGCGCCAGCAGTGAGTCATTAGTCCGTACGCAGTATTTT. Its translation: CASSESLVRTQYF.

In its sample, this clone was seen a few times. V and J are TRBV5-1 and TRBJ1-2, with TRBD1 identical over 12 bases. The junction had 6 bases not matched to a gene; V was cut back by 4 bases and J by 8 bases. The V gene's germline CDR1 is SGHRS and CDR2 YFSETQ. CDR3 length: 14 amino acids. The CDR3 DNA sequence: TGCGCCAGCAGCCCACAAGGGACAGGGGGCGGCTACACCTTC. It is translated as CASSPQGTGGGYTF.

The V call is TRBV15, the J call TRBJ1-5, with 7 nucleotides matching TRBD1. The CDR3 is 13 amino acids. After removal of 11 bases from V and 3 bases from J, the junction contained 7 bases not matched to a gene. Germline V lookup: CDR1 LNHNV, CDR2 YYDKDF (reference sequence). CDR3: CADRDSLNQPQHF. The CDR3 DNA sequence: TGTGCCGACCGGGACAGCCTCAATCAGCCCCAGCATTTT.

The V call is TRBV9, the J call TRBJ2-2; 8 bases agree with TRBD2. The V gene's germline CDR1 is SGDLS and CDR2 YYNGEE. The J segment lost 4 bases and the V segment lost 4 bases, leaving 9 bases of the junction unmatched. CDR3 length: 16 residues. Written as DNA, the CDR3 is TGTGCCAGCAGCCCCCAAGCGGGGGCCATCACCGGGGAGCTGTTTTTT. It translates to CASSPQAGAITGELFF.

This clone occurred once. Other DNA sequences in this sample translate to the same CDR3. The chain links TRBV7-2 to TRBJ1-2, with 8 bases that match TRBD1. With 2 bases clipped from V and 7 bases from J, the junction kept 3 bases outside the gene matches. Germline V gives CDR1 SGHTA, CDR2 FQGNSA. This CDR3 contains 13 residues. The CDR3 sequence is CASSLQGAVGYTF. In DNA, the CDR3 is TGTGCCAGCAGCTTACAGGGGGCCGTTGGCTACACCTTC.

CDR3: CSVEMGGGRTEAFF. The CDR3 region has the DNA TGCAGCGTTGAAATGGGAGGGGGGAGGACTGAAGCTTTCTTT. The chain uses TRBV29-1 and TRBJ1-1, with D tentatively TRBD1 (6 bases). Trimming removed 2 bases at V and 5 bases at J, with 15 bases between. Germline CDR1 is SQVTM and CDR2 is ANQGSEA. This CDR3 contains 14 residues.

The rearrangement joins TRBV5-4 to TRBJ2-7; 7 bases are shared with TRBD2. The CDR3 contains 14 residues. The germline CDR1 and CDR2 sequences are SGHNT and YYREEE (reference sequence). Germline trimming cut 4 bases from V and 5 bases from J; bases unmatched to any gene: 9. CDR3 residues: CASSPWGGVNEQYF. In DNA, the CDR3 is TGTGCCAGCAGCCCCTGGGGGGGAGTTAACGAGCAGTACTTC.

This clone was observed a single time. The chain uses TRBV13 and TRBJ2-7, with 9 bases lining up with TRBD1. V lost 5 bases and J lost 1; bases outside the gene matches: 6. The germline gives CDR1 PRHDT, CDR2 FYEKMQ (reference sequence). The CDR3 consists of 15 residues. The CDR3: CASSPGQGRSYEQYF. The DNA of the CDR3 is TGTGCCAGCAGCCCCGGACAGGGGAGGTCCTACGAGCAGTACTTC.

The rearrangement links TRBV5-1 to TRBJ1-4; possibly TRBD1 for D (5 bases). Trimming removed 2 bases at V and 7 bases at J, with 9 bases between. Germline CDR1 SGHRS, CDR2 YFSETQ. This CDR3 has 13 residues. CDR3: CASSFDSGEKLFF. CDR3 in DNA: TGCGCCAGCAGCTTCGACAGTGGTGAAAAACTGTTTTTT.

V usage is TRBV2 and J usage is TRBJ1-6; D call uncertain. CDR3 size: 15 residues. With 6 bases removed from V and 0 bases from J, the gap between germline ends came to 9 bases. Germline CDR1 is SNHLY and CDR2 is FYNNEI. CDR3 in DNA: TGTGCCAGCAGGGATCGGAGCTCCTATAATTCACCCCTCCACTTT. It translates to CASRDRSSYNSPLHF.

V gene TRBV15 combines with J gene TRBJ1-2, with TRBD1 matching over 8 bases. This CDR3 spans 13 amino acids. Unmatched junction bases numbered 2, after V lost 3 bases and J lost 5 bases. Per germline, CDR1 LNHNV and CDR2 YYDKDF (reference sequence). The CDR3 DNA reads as TGTGCCACCAGCAGGGACAGGGAATATGGCTACACCTTC. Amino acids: CATSRDREYGYTF.

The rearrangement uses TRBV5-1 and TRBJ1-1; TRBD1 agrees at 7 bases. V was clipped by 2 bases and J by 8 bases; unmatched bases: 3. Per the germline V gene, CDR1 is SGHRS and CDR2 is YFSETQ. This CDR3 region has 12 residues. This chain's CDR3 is CASSLRDREAFF. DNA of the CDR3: TGCGCCAGCAGCTTAAGGGACAGAGAAGCTTTCTTT.

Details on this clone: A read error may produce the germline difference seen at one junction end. The CDR3 protein is CASSSGLSITLF. The CDR3, as DNA: TGTGCCAGCAGCTCTGGACTCTCAATAACCCTTTTC. The chain has TRBV7-9 and TRBJ2-7; tentatively, D is TRBD2 (5 bases). Germline V lookup: CDR1 SEHNR, CDR2 FQNEAQ (reference sequence). This CDR3 is 12 amino acids long.

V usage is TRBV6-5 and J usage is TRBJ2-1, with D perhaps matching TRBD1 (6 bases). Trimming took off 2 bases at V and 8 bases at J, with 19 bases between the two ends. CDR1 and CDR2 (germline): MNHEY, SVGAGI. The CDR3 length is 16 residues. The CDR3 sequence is CASSYEEQGNWYEQFF. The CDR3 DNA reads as TGTGCCAGCAGTTACGAGGAACAGGGAAATTGGTATGAGCAGTTCTTC.

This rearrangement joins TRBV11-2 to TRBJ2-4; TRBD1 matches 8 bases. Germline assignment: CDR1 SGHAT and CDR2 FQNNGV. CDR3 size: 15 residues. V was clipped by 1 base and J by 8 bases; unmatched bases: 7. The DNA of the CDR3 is TGTGCCAGCAGCTTAGGGAGCAGGGGGCTAGACATTCAGTACTTC. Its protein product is CASSLGSRGLDIQYF.

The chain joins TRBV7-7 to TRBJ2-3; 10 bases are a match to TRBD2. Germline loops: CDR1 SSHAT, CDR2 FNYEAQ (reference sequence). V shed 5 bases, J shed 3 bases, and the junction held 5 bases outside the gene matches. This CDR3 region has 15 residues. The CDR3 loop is CASSRSGGATDTQYF. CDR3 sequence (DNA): TGTGCCAGCAGCCGGAGCGGGGGGGCAACAGATACGCAGTATTTT.

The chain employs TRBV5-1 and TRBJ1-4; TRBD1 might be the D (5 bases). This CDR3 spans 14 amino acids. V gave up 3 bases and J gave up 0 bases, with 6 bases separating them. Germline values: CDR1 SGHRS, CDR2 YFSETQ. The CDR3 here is CASSSGATNEKLFF. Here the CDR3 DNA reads TGCGCCAGCAGCTCGGGGGCAACTAATGAAAAACTGTTTTTT.

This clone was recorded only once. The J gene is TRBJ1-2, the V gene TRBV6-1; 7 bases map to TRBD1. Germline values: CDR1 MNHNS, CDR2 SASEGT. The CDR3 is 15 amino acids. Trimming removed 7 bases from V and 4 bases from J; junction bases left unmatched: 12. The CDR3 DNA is TGTGCCAGCACCGATTCCGGGACAGACATCTATGGCTACACCTTC. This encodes CASTDSGTDIYGYTF.

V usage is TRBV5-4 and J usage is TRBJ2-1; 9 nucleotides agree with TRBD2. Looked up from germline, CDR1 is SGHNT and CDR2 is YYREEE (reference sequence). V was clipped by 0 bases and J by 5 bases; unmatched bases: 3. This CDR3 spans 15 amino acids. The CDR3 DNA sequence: TGTGCCAGCAGCTTGGGCGGGGGGGGGAACAATGAGCAGTTCTTC. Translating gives CASSLGGGGNNEQFF.

This CDR3 reads CASSPRRTGHLSNQPQHF. CDR3 nucleotides: TGTGCCAGCTCACCCAGGAGGACGGGACACCTTAGCAATCAGCCCCAGCATTTT. V gene TRBV18 combines with J gene TRBJ1-5, with a tentative D call TRBD1 (6 bases). The V gene lost 3 bases and the J gene lost 0 bases, with 18 bases spanning the gap. Germline V lookup: CDR1 KGHSH, CDR2 LQKENI. The CDR3 extends over 18 amino acids.

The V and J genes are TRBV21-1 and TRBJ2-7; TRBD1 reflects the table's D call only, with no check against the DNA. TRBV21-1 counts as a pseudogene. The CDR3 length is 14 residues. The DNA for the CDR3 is TGTGCCAGCAGCCCTTGGGCAGATCGGAACGAGCAGTACTTC. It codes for CASSPWADRNEQYF.

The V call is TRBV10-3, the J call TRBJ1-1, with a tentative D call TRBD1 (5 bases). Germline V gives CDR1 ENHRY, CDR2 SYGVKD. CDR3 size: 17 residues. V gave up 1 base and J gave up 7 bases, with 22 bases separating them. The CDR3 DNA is TGTGCCATCAGTGAGTTCCCCGCAGGGCGTCTTAGCAGTGAAGCTTTCTTT. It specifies CAISEFPAGRLSSEAFF.

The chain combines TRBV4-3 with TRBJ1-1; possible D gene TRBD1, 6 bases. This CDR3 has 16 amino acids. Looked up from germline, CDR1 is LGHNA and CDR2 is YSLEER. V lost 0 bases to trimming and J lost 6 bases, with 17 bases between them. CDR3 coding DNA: TGCGCCAGCAGCCAAGATGTATGGGGGCAGAAGGCTGAAGCTTTCTTT. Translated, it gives CASSQDVWGQKAEAFF.

The chain's CDR3 is CASSDPGGMNTEAFF. The CDR3 DNA follows: TGTGCCAGCAGTGATCCCGGGGGGATGAACACTGAAGCTTTCTTT. The chain carries TRBV25-1 and TRBJ1-1, with D tentatively TRBD1 (5 bases). V was clipped by 3 bases and J by 0 bases, with 11 bases between them. CDR1 is MGHDK, CDR2 SYGVNS, per germline. The CDR3 contains 15 residues.

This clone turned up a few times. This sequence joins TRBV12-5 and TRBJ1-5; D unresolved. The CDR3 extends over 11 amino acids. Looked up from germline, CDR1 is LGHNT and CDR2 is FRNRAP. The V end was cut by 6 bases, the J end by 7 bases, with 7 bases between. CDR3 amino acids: CASGPRQPQHF. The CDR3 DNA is TGTGCTAGTGGCCCCCGGCAGCCCCAGCATTTT.

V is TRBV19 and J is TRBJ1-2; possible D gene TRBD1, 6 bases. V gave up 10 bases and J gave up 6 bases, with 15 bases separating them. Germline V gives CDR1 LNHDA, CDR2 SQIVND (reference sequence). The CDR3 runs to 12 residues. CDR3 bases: TGTGCCACCGGTGCGGGGGCCAATGGCTACACCTTC. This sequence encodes CATGAGANGYTF.